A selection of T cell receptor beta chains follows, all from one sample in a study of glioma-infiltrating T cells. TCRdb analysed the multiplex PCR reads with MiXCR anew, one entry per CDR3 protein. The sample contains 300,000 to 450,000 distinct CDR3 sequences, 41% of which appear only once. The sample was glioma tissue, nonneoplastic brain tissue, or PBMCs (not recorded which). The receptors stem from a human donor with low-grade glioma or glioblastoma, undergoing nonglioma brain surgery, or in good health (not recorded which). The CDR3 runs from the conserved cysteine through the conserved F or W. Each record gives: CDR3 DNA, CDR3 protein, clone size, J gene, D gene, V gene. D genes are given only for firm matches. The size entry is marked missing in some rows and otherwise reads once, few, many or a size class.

cdr3_nt: TGTGCCAGCAGCTTAGCGGGCGGGAGGGCCCTCAATGAGCAGTTCTTC; cdr3_aa: CASSLAGGRALNEQFF; clone_size: NA; j_call: TRBJ2-1; d_call: TRBD2; v_call: TRBV7-9
cdr3_nt: TGTGCCAGCTCACCCGGGACAGGGGGCTACGAGCAGCACTTC; cdr3_aa: CASSPGTGGYEQHF; clone_size: NA; j_call: TRBJ2-7; d_call: TRBD1; v_call: TRBV18
cdr3_nt: TGTGCCAGCAGCTTAGACATTCTCCCTAATGAAAAACTGTTTTTT; cdr3_aa: CASSLDILPNEKLFF; clone_size: once; j_call: TRBJ1-4; d_call: NA; v_call: TRBV7-2
cdr3_nt: TGCGCCAGCGGCCCACAACCCCGGGACCCCATACCCACAGATACGCAGTATTTT; cdr3_aa: CASGPQPRDPIPTDTQYF; clone_size: few; j_call: TRBJ2-3; d_call: NA; v_call: TRBV4-1
cdr3_nt: TGTGCCAGCAGACCCCTCGGGACCGAGTATATTCGGTACTTC; cdr3_aa: CASRPLGTEYIRYF; clone_size: NA; j_call: TRBJ2-4; d_call: NA; v_call: TRBV27
cdr3_nt: TGTGCCATCAGTGAGACTAGCGGGAGGGCCGGAGGGGAGACCCAGTACTTC; cdr3_aa: CAISETSGRAGGETQYF; clone_size: NA; j_call: TRBJ2-5; d_call: TRBD2; v_call: TRBV10-3
cdr3_nt: TGCAGAGCGACAGGGGGCGACTCAGCTGGCTACACCTTC; cdr3_aa: CRATGGDSAGYTF; clone_size: NA; j_call: TRBJ1-2; d_call: TRBD1; v_call: TRBV20-1
cdr3_nt: TGCAGTGCTAGAGGAAACGGGAGGGAGGATGAGCAGTTCTTC; cdr3_aa: CSARGNGREDEQFF; clone_size: NA; j_call: TRBJ2-1; d_call: TRBD2; v_call: TRBV20-1
cdr3_nt: TGCAGTGCTGGGCTACCTGGGACAGGCCAAGAGACCCAGTACTTC; cdr3_aa: CSAGLPGTGQETQYF; clone_size: few; j_call: TRBJ2-5; d_call: TRBD1; v_call: TRBV20-1
cdr3_nt: TGTGCCAGCAGTGAACCTGGCCAGGGGGCAGAGACCCAGTACTTC; cdr3_aa: CASSEPGQGAETQYF; clone_size: NA; j_call: TRBJ2-5; d_call: TRBD1; v_call: TRBV6-1